This T cell receptor beta chain comes out of a study of Tregs in tolerant kidney transplant recipients. Between the trimmed V and J ends, which lost 2 bases and 2 bases, there was a span of 14 bases. CDR3 length: 15 amino acids. Germline assignment: CDR1 SGHTS and CDR2 YDEGEE. Study-wide results and limits: Expanding Tregs on activated donor B cells appeared to best identify donor-specific TCRbeta clones.

The repertoire was sequenced with immunoSEQ multiplex PCR; TCRdb's copy has only in-frame clones and lacks some. The repertoire holds approximately 90,000 clones, with approximately 90% as singletons. Note on this clone: Antigen specificity is unknown.

The rearrangement links TRBV5-8 to TRBJ2-7; D not resolved. This clonotype was sampled from a human donor in good health. The source material was CD8+ T cells from blood. DNA for the CDR3: TGTGCCAGCAGCTTATATAATACTTGGGCCTACGAGCAGTACTTC. As protein: CASSLYNTWAYEQYF.